Described below is a single T cell receptor (beta chain) sequence and its context. Profiled with immunoSEQ multiplex PCR; TCRdb holds only in-frame clones, not every one. The sample carries roughly 300,000 clones, approximately 84% recorded once. The data belong to a study of blood T cell repertoires in COVID-19. Overall study context: The cDNA or gDNA used as material had been derived from T cells, B-cell-depleted T cells, or PBMCs.

V lost 4 bases and J lost 7; bases outside the gene matches: 11. The CDR3 is 16 amino acids. Germline CDR1 LNHDA, CDR2 SQIVND (reference sequence). This receptor was obtained from a human donor with COVID-19, enrolled during active disease. The donor label of this sample is uncertain. The sequencing sample was made of peripheral blood. J is TRBJ2-3 and V is TRBV19; 10 positions match TRBD1. The CDR3 loop is CASSKLDRGYGNTQYF. As DNA, the CDR3 is TGTGCCAGTAGTAAACTGGACAGGGGGTATGGGAATACGCAGTATTTT.